This T cell receptor beta chain was found in a study of cytomegalovirus exposure and HLA in healthy donors. General observations from the study: There were about 160 TCR beta chains listed as cytomegalovirus-associated. The later analysis indicated that the majority of CMV-associated TCR beta chains appeared HLA-restricted. Relative to equally common others, HLA-associated TCR beta chains showed greater clonal expansion in a later analysis.

Primers for the PCR totalled 60 Vbeta and 13 Jbeta. Some clones are missing from TCRdb's copy, which holds only in-frame ones; the method was immunoSEQ multiplex PCR. The repertoire holds around 99,000 clones, about 80% seen once, with around 7.7% in the top ten. The CDR3 contains 13 residues. The germline CDR1 and CDR2 sequences are SGHTA and FQGNSA. Trimming stripped 3 bases from V and 6 bases from J, with 8 bases between. Note on this clone: Its cognate antigen is unknown.

The clonotype was recovered from a woman in her forties or fifties in good health and CMV-seropositive. The sequenced sample consisted of PBMCs. The chain joins TRBV7-2 to TRBJ2-2; no clear D. The CDR3 coding sequence is TGTGCCAGCAGCTTCCAGGCAGCCGGGGAGCTGTTTTTT. Translating it yields CASSFQAAGELFF.